This T cell receptor beta chain was recovered during a study of T cell changes during pregnancy in multiple sclerosis. CDR3 length: 15 residues. V dropped 1 base and J dropped 5; count of bases not matched to a gene: 5. Germline values: CDR1 SGHRS, CDR2 YFSETQ. The repertoire was sequenced with immunoSEQ multiplex PCR; TCRdb's copy has only in-frame clones and lacks some. The data show about 40,000 clones, around 90% seen once. Sequences were derived from peripheral blood, sampled before pregnancy. The TCR was taken from a female donor with multiple sclerosis, enrolled in a pregnancy study. The V and J genes are TRBV5-1 and TRBJ2-1; 8 bases align to TRBD1. CDR3 sequence reads: CASSLWDRRNNEQFF. The CDR3 DNA follows: TGCGCCAGCAGCTTGTGGGACAGGAGAAACAATGAGCAGTTCTTC.